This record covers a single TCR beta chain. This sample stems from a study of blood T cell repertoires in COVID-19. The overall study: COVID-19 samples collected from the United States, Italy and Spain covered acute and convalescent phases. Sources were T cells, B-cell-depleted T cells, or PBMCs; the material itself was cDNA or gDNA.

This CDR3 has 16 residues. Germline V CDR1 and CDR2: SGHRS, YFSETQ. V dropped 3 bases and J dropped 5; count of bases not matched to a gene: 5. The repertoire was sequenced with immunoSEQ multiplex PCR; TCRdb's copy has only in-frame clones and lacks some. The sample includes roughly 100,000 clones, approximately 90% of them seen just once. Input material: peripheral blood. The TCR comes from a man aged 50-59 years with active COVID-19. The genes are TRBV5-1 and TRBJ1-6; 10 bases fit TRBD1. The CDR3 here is CASSSLGQGNNSPLHF. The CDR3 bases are TGCGCCAGCAGCTCTCTGGGACAGGGGAATAATTCACCCCTCCACTTT. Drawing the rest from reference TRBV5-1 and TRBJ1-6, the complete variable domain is KAGVTQTPRYLIKTRGQQVTLSCSPISGHRSVSWYQQTPGQGLQFLFEYFSETQRNKGNFPGRFSGRQFSNSRSEMNVSTLELGDSALYLCASSSLGQGNNSPLHFGNGTRLTVT.